The rows below give T cell receptor beta chains drawn from one sample of a study of T cells after yellow fever vaccination. TCRdb used MiXCR to reprocess the 5' RACE reads, holding one entry per CDR3 protein. The sample holds 250,000 to 300,000 distinct CDR3 sequences; under 15% are singletons and the top ten take about 0.51%. The source was CD4+ T cells sorted from PBMCs, collected 45 days after the yellow fever booster vaccination. The source of these receptors is a man aged 25-40 years who received the YFV17D yellow fever vaccine. Both conserved end residues are part of each CDR3. A D gene is named only where the DNA matches it firmly. Size is stated for part of the rows, as once, few or many counts, or as a class when the clone is expanded.

j_call: TRBJ2-5
v_call: TRBV20-1
clone_size: few
d_call: TRBD2
cdr3_aa: CSASVFLAGSPQETQYF
cdr3_nt: TGCAGTGCTAGTGTATTCTTAGCGGGGTCCCCCCAAGAGACCCAGTACTTC

j_call: TRBJ1-5
v_call: TRBV9
clone_size: few
d_call: -
cdr3_aa: CASSVGGGDPQHF
cdr3_nt: TGTGCCAGCAGCGTAGGAGGAGGAGATCCCCAGCATTTT

j_call: TRBJ2-1
v_call: TRBV19
clone_size: -
d_call: -
cdr3_aa: CASRDTYNEQFF
cdr3_nt: TGTGCCAGTAGAGACACCTACAATGAGCAGTTCTTC

j_call: TRBJ2-1
v_call: TRBV5-1
clone_size: few
d_call: TRBD2
cdr3_aa: CASSLETSRNEQFF
cdr3_nt: TGCGCCAGCAGCTTGGAGACTAGCAGAAATGAGCAGTTCTTC

j_call: TRBJ2-7
v_call: TRBV29-1
clone_size: -
d_call: -
cdr3_aa: CSSPGLTVYEQYF
cdr3_nt: TGCAGCTCCCCGGGGCTAACAGTCTACGAGCAGTACTTC

j_call: TRBJ2-5
v_call: TRBV24-1
clone_size: few
d_call: TRBD1
cdr3_aa: CATSVGGQSYQETQYF
cdr3_nt: TGTGCCACCAGTGTAGGGGGACAGTCCTACCAAGAGACCCAGTACTTC

j_call: TRBJ2-1
v_call: TRBV14
clone_size: -
d_call: -
cdr3_aa: CASSRFAAGAPRPQFF
cdr3_nt: TGTGCCAGCAGCCGTTTCGCCGCGGGGGCTCCGAGGCCTCAGTTCTTC

j_call: TRBJ2-4
v_call: TRBV11-2
clone_size: -
d_call: -
cdr3_aa: CASSLVIGRTLAKNIQYF
cdr3_nt: TGTGCCAGCAGCTTAGTAATAGGACGCACACTAGCCAAAAACATTCAGTACTTC

j_call: TRBJ2-7
v_call: TRBV7-9
clone_size: many
d_call: TRBD1
cdr3_aa: CASSSLTGTYEQYF
cdr3_nt: TGTGCCAGCAGCTCGTTGACAGGGACCTACGAGCAGTACTTC

j_call: TRBJ1-1
v_call: TRBV7-9
clone_size: -
d_call: -
cdr3_aa: CASSSYSAEAFF
cdr3_nt: TGTGCCAGCAGCTCTTATAGCGCGGAAGCTTTCTTT

j_call: TRBJ2-7
v_call: TRBV28
clone_size: few
d_call: -
cdr3_aa: CATQMGGQAYEQYF
cdr3_nt: TGTGCCACCCAAATGGGGGGTCAAGCCTACGAGCAGTACTTC

j_call: TRBJ2-1
v_call: TRBV11-1
clone_size: -
d_call: TRBD2
cdr3_aa: CASSLPGTSGKSSYNEQFF
cdr3_nt: TGTGCCAGCAGCTTACCCGGGACTAGCGGGAAGAGCTCCTACAATGAGCAGTTCTTC

j_call: TRBJ2-5
v_call: TRBV7-8
clone_size: many
d_call: -
cdr3_aa: CASSFTGRETQYF
cdr3_nt: TGTGCCAGCAGCTTCACAGGGAGAGAGACCCAGTACTTC

j_call: TRBJ1-2
v_call: TRBV27
clone_size: few
d_call: -
cdr3_aa: CASSRRGPNYGYTF
cdr3_nt: TGTGCCAGCAGTCGCCGCGGACCGAACTATGGCTACACCTTC

j_call: TRBJ2-3
v_call: TRBV5-1
clone_size: -
d_call: -
cdr3_aa: CASSLSLDTQYF
cdr3_nt: TGCGCCAGCAGCTTGAGTTTGGATACGCAGTATTTT

j_call: TRBJ2-7
v_call: TRBV20-1
clone_size: few
d_call: -
cdr3_aa: CSARSGPGSSYEQYF
cdr3_nt: TGCAGTGCTAGATCCGGGCCGGGCAGCTCCTACGAGCAGTACTTC

j_call: TRBJ2-7
v_call: TRBV20-1
clone_size: -
d_call: -
cdr3_aa: CSATSPLAGNEQYF
cdr3_nt: TGCAGTGCTACCTCCCCACTAGCCGGTAACGAGCAGTACTTC

j_call: TRBJ2-7
v_call: TRBV20-1
clone_size: many
d_call: -
cdr3_aa: CSAERLTNVDEQYF
cdr3_nt: TGCAGTGCTGAGAGATTAACGAATGTCGACGAGCAGTACTTC

j_call: TRBJ2-7
v_call: TRBV18
clone_size: -
d_call: TRBD1
cdr3_aa: CASSLWPGQGAEEQYF
cdr3_nt: TGTGCCAGCTCACTCTGGCCGGGACAGGGGGCGGAAGAGCAGTACTTC

j_call: TRBJ1-2
v_call: TRBV30
clone_size: few
d_call: -
cdr3_aa: CASNVGYGYTF
cdr3_nt: TGTGCTTCCAACGTGGGTTACGGCTACACCTTC

j_call: TRBJ2-1
v_call: TRBV15
clone_size: few
d_call: -
cdr3_aa: CATSQKGIWNEQFF
cdr3_nt: TGTGCCACCAGCCAAAAGGGGATATGGAATGAGCAGTTCTTC

j_call: TRBJ2-1
v_call: TRBV24-1
clone_size: -
d_call: TRBD2
cdr3_aa: CATETSGAPNEQFF
cdr3_nt: TGTGCCACGGAGACTAGCGGGGCCCCTAATGAGCAGTTCTTC

j_call: TRBJ2-1
v_call: TRBV7-2
clone_size: many
d_call: TRBD2
cdr3_aa: CASSVGLAGEQFF
cdr3_nt: TGTGCCAGCAGCGTCGGACTAGCGGGAGAGCAGTTCTTC

j_call: TRBJ2-5
v_call: TRBV19
clone_size: -
d_call: -
cdr3_aa: CASSMYNQETQYF
cdr3_nt: TGTGCCAGTAGTATGTACAACCAAGAGACCCAGTACTTC

j_call: TRBJ2-7
v_call: TRBV6-5
clone_size: many
d_call: TRBD2
cdr3_aa: CASSQTSGSNEQYF
cdr3_nt: TGTGCCAGCAGCCAAACTAGCGGGAGCAACGAGCAGTACTTC

j_call: TRBJ1-2
v_call: TRBV5-1
clone_size: -
d_call: -
cdr3_aa: CASRLSDSEGYTF
cdr3_nt: TGCGCCAGCCGGTTGTCAGACAGTGAGGGCTACACCTTC

j_call: TRBJ1-6
v_call: TRBV5-1
clone_size: many
d_call: TRBD1
cdr3_aa: CASSTGQGGSPLHF
cdr3_nt: TGCGCCAGCAGCACGGGACAGGGGGGTTCACCCCTCCACTTT

j_call: TRBJ2-1
v_call: TRBV20-1
clone_size: many
d_call: TRBD2
cdr3_aa: CSARSGSSSYNEQFF
cdr3_nt: TGCAGTGCTAGAAGCGGGAGTTCCTCCTACAATGAGCAGTTCTTC

j_call: TRBJ1-2
v_call: TRBV7-2
clone_size: few
d_call: -
cdr3_aa: CASSLGGVRGYGYTF
cdr3_nt: TGTGCCAGCAGCCTGGGCGGGGTTCGGGGGTATGGCTACACCTTC

j_call: TRBJ2-3
v_call: TRBV29-1
clone_size: many
d_call: TRBD2
cdr3_aa: CSVARGSGTDTQYF
cdr3_nt: TGCAGCGTTGCCCGCGGGAGTGGCACAGATACGCAGTATTTT

j_call: TRBJ2-5
v_call: TRBV14
clone_size: -
d_call: TRBD2
cdr3_aa: CASRAGTDIQETQYF
cdr3_nt: TGTGCCAGCAGAGCGGGGACGGACATTCAAGAGACCCAGTACTTC

j_call: TRBJ2-7
v_call: TRBV5-1
clone_size: few
d_call: -
cdr3_aa: CASSLGTTEIGQYF
cdr3_nt: TGCGCCAGCAGCTTGGGGACTACGGAAATCGGGCAGTACTTC

j_call: TRBJ1-1
v_call: TRBV5-1
clone_size: few
d_call: TRBD1
cdr3_aa: CASSYDRDEAFF
cdr3_nt: TGCGCCAGCAGTTACGACAGGGACGAAGCTTTCTTT

j_call: TRBJ1-3
v_call: TRBV12-3/TRBV12-4
clone_size: few
d_call: -
cdr3_aa: CASSGQSGNTIYF
cdr3_nt: TGTGCCAGCAGTGGACAGTCTGGAAACACCATATATTTT

j_call: TRBJ2-2
v_call: TRBV29-1
clone_size: -
d_call: -
cdr3_aa: CSVIPAANTGELFF
cdr3_nt: TGCAGCGTCATCCCAGCCGCGAACACCGGGGAGCTGTTTTTT

j_call: TRBJ2-6
v_call: TRBV9
clone_size: -
d_call: TRBD1
cdr3_aa: CASSADRVGNVLTF
cdr3_nt: TGTGCCAGCAGCGCCGACAGGGTGGGCAACGTCCTGACTTTC

j_call: TRBJ2-5
v_call: TRBV5-1
clone_size: -
d_call: -
cdr3_aa: CASSLDGFEVETQYF
cdr3_nt: TGCGCCAGCAGCTTGGATGGGTTCGAGGTGGAGACCCAGTACTTC

j_call: TRBJ2-2
v_call: TRBV2
clone_size: few
d_call: -
cdr3_aa: CASAEGGTTGELFF
cdr3_nt: TGTGCCAGCGCGGAGGGAGGAACTACCGGGGAGCTGTTTTTT

j_call: TRBJ1-5
v_call: TRBV6-5
clone_size: few
d_call: -
cdr3_aa: CASSYISQADQPQHF
cdr3_nt: TGTGCCAGCAGTTACATCTCGCAGGCCGATCAGCCCCAGCATTTT

j_call: TRBJ2-3
v_call: TRBV5-1
clone_size: -
d_call: TRBD2
cdr3_aa: CASSSGLAGVTQYF
cdr3_nt: TGCGCCAGCAGCTCGGGACTAGCGGGAGTCACGCAGTATTTT

j_call: TRBJ1-3
v_call: TRBV6-2/TRBV6-3
clone_size: -
d_call: -
cdr3_aa: CASGLSRGNTIYF
cdr3_nt: TGTGCCAGCGGGTTGAGCCGTGGAAACACCATATATTTT

j_call: TRBJ1-6
v_call: TRBV12-3/TRBV12-4
clone_size: few
d_call: -
cdr3_aa: CASSFRQLNSPLHF
cdr3_nt: TGTGCCAGCAGTTTTAGGCAGCTTAATTCACCCCTCCACTTT

j_call: TRBJ2-6
v_call: TRBV7-2
clone_size: -
d_call: -
cdr3_aa: CASSSGLFPSGANVLTF
cdr3_nt: TGTGCCAGCAGCTCGGGCCTTTTCCCCTCTGGGGCCAACGTCCTGACTTTC

j_call: TRBJ2-1
v_call: TRBV4-3
clone_size: few
d_call: TRBD1
cdr3_aa: CASSQPLGQGYNEQFF
cdr3_nt: TGCGCCAGCAGCCAGCCCCTAGGACAGGGTTACAATGAGCAGTTCTTC

j_call: TRBJ2-1
v_call: TRBV7-9
clone_size: -
d_call: TRBD2
cdr3_aa: CASSLLAGINEQFF
cdr3_nt: TGTGCCAGCAGCTTACTAGCGGGTATCAATGAGCAGTTCTTC

j_call: TRBJ2-1
v_call: TRBV11-2
clone_size: many
d_call: TRBD2
cdr3_aa: CASSFQGSGRAAPYNEQFF
cdr3_nt: TGTGCCAGCAGCTTCCAGGGTAGCGGGAGGGCCGCCCCCTACAATGAGCAGTTCTTC

j_call: TRBJ2-1
v_call: TRBV29-1
clone_size: many
d_call: -
cdr3_aa: CSVDQGVGGQFF
cdr3_nt: TGCAGCGTTGACCAGGGAGTTGGCGGGCAGTTCTTC

j_call: TRBJ2-3
v_call: TRBV10-3
clone_size: -
d_call: -
cdr3_aa: CAISESMAGITDTQYF
cdr3_nt: TGTGCCATCAGTGAGTCGATGGCAGGGATCACAGATACGCAGTATTTT

j_call: TRBJ2-3
v_call: TRBV9
clone_size: -
d_call: -
cdr3_aa: CASSVVAQQDTQYF
cdr3_nt: TGTGCCAGCAGCGTAGTAGCCCAGCAAGATACGCAGTATTTT

j_call: TRBJ1-1
v_call: TRBV5-1
clone_size: few
d_call: TRBD1
cdr3_aa: CASSLPGTANTEAFF
cdr3_nt: TGCGCCAGCAGCTTGCCCGGGACAGCCAACACTGAAGCTTTCTTT

j_call: TRBJ2-2
v_call: TRBV7-2
clone_size: -
d_call: -
cdr3_aa: CASSFAAVGGGELFF
cdr3_nt: TGTGCCAGCAGCTTTGCAGCCGTCGGAGGCGGGGAGCTGTTTTTT

j_call: TRBJ1-1
v_call: TRBV7-2
clone_size: -
d_call: -
cdr3_aa: CASRSQGNTEAFF
cdr3_nt: TGTGCCAGCAGGTCACAGGGGAACACTGAAGCTTTCTTT

j_call: TRBJ2-5
v_call: TRBV3-1
clone_size: -
d_call: -
cdr3_aa: CASSQGARRYF
cdr3_nt: TGTGCCAGCAGCCAGGGGGCCCGGAGGTACTTC

j_call: TRBJ1-1
v_call: TRBV6-5
clone_size: few
d_call: -
cdr3_aa: CASSYRTGTANTEAFF
cdr3_nt: TGTGCCAGCAGTTACAGGACCGGGACGGCCAACACTGAAGCTTTCTTT

j_call: TRBJ2-7
v_call: TRBV20-1
clone_size: many
d_call: -
cdr3_aa: CSAEVGYGKYEQYF
cdr3_nt: TGCAGTGCAGAAGTGGGGTATGGGAAGTACGAGCAGTACTTC